Below are 26 T cell receptor beta chains sequenced from a single sample in a study of response to subunit inactivated influenza vaccine. TCRdb reprocessed the RT-PCR reads with MiXCR, giving one entry per CDR3 protein. The table includes about 830,000 distinct CDR3 sequences, about a fifth detected once. Sequenced material: PBMCs from blood, taken around 5 days after vaccination. The source of these receptors is a man aged 50-60 years who received an inactivated influenza vaccine.

The V and J genes are TRBV6-2 or TRBV6-3 and TRBJ2-5; TRBD1 aligns across 9 bases. V shed 4 bases and J 5 bases; nucleotides not matched to a gene: 23. In germline, CDR1 is MNHEY, CDR2 SVGEGT. The CDR3 is 20 residues long. The CDR3 sequence is CASSSSPRSGQGRLRETQYF. In DNA, the CDR3 is TGTGCCAGCAGTTCCTCTCCCCGATCCGGACAGGGGAGATTACGGGAGACCCAGTACTTC.

The chain couples TRBV5-1 to TRBJ1-2, with 9 bases that match TRBD1. This CDR3 has 14 amino acids. Germline V gene data show CDR1 as SGHRS and CDR2 as YFSETQ. The J segment lost 0 bases and the V segment lost 3 bases, leaving 0 bases of the junction unmatched. CDR3 DNA: TGCGCCAGCAGCTGGGACAGGGCTAACTATGGCTACACCTTC. It specifies CASSWDRANYGYTF.

This rearrangement joins TRBV20-1 to TRBJ1-2; the D gene is possibly TRBD1 (6 bases). V was cut by 3 bases and J by 4 bases, with 18 bases left in between. There are 15 residues in the CDR3. Germline assignment: CDR1 DFQATT and CDR2 SNEGSKA (reference sequence). CDR3 amino acids: CSARASGHFSYGYTF. CDR3 sequence (DNA): TGCAGTGCTAGGGCCTCGGGACACTTTAGCTATGGCTACACCTTC.

The chain links TRBV6-2 or TRBV6-3 to TRBJ2-3; D is unclear. The CDR3 consists of 13 residues. V lost 6 bases and J lost 3, with 10 bases in between. CDR1 MNHEY and CDR2 SVGEGT come from the germline V gene. CDR3 in amino acids: CASSNDGTDTQYF. The CDR3 DNA sequence: TGTGCCAGCAGCAATGACGGGACAGATACGCAGTATTTT.

The chain has TRBV20-1 and TRBJ2-5, with D uncertain. The CDR3 consists of 14 residues. The V and J ends lost 6 bases and 2 bases respectively, with 16 bases between them. CDR1 is DFQATT and CDR2 is SNEGSKA in the germline V gene (reference sequence). The CDR3 region is CSAPGPALQETQYF. The CDR3 DNA reads TGCAGTGCCCCGGGCCCAGCCCTACAAGAGACCCAGTACTTC.

The V call is TRBV20-1, the J call TRBJ2-1, with unresolved D. Germline V gene data show CDR1 as DFQATT and CDR2 as SNEGSKA (reference sequence). Trimming stripped 2 bases from V and 6 bases from J, with 11 bases between. The CDR3 is 13 amino acids. The CDR3 spells CSARILRFNEQFF. For the CDR3, the DNA is TGCAGTGCTAGAATATTGCGTTTCAATGAGCAGTTCTTC.

There are a few counts of this clonotype. The chain has TRBV5-6 and TRBJ1-6, with 7 bases lining up with TRBD1. CDR1 is SGHDT, CDR2 YYEEEE, per germline. V gave up 0 bases and J gave up 4 bases; unmatched junction bases: 10. The CDR3 sequence is 18 residues long. The CDR3, as DNA: TGTGCCAGCAGCTTGGAAGTCCGACAGGGTCTTTATAATTCACCCCTCCACTTT. Its protein is CASSLEVRQGLYNSPLHF.

This clonotype was counted a few times. J is TRBJ2-3 and V is TRBV20-1; TRBD1 agrees at 8 bases. CDR1 is DFQATT, CDR2 SNEGSKA, per germline (reference sequence). The V and J ends lost 5 bases and 7 bases, in that order; junction bases with no gene match: 17. The CDR3 totals 16 residues. As DNA, the CDR3 is TGCAGTGCTCCCGGGCAAAGGACAGGGTATAAACATACGCAGTATTTT. Its translation is CSAPGQRTGYKHTQYF.

The CDR3 DNA reads as TGTGCCAGCAGCTTAGATAGGACAGGGCCGTACTCCTACGAGCAGTACTTC. It codes for CASSLDRTGPYSYEQYF. The chain employs TRBV11-2 and TRBJ2-7; 8 bases fit TRBD1. The CDR3 runs to 17 residues. Germline loops: CDR1 SGHAT, CDR2 FQNNGV. V shed 0 bases and J 0 bases; nucleotides not matched to a gene: 7.

This clonotype came up a few times. This chain joins TRBV7-9 and TRBJ2-3, with TRBD2 identical over 13 bases. V lost 2 bases to trimming and J lost 4 bases; unmatched junction nucleotides: 3. CDR1 is SEHNR and CDR2 is FQNEAQ in the germline V gene (reference sequence). CDR3 length: 16 residues. CDR3 loop: CASSLTGTSGADTQYF. CDR3 bases: TGTGCCAGCAGCTTAACCGGGACTAGCGGGGCAGATACGCAGTATTTT. Variable domain in full (rest from reference TRBV7-9 and TRBJ2-3): DTGVSQNPRHKITKRGQNVTFRCDPISEHNRLYWYRQTLGQGPEFLTYFQNEAQLEKSRLLSDRFSAERPKGSFSTLEIQRTEQGDSAMYLCASSLTGTSGADTQYFGPGTRLTVL.

The table lists this clonotype with a count of one. The genes are TRBV9 and TRBJ1-2; D not resolved. The CDR3 is made up of 14 amino acids. Trimming stripped 0 bases from V and 0 bases from J, with 6 bases between. Germline lookup yields CDR1 SGDLS and CDR2 YYNGEE. This CDR3 reads CASSVGSSNYGYTF. The CDR3 bases are TGTGCCAGCAGCGTAGGCAGTTCTAACTATGGCTACACCTTC.

This chain links TRBV4-3 with TRBJ1-4, with no clear D. CDR3 length: 14 amino acids. Germline CDR1 LGHNA, CDR2 YSLEER. Trimming stripped 0 bases from V and 5 bases from J, with 7 bases between. The CDR3 DNA reads TGCGCCAGCAGCCAAGATGGTCTAAATGAAAAACTGTTTTTT. Residues: CASSQDGLNEKLFF.

This clonotype was seen ten or more times. The V gene is TRBV5-5, the J gene TRBJ1-2; 7 nucleotides align to TRBD1. J gave up 5 bases and V 4 bases, and 11 bases lay outside the gene matches. The CDR3 sequence is 15 residues long. The germline V gene has CDR1 SGHKS and CDR2 YYEKEE (reference sequence). The CDR3 bases are TGTGCCAGCAGCCTGCGACAGGGCGGGTCTTATGGCTACACCTTC. The encoded protein is CASSLRQGGSYGYTF.

This clonotype occurred a few times. The chain joins TRBV11-2 to TRBJ2-3; D is perhaps TRBD1 (5 bases). The V end lost 2 bases, the J end lost 2 bases, and 14 bases lay between the germline ends. Germline V CDR1 and CDR2: SGHAT, FQNNGV. The CDR3 covers 16 residues. CDR3 nucleotides: TGTGCCAGCAGCTTAAGGCAGGGTCCCATCACAGATACGCAGTATTTT. This encodes CASSLRQGPITDTQYF.

This clonotype was seen more than once but under ten times. The V gene is TRBV11-2, the J gene TRBJ2-1, with a possible D match to TRBD1 (6 bases). V dropped 5 bases and J dropped 0 bases, with 17 bases sitting between them. The CDR3 is 17 amino acids. The V gene's germline CDR1 is SGHAT and CDR2 FQNNGV. The CDR3 loop reads CASSPGWDTRSYNEQFF. The CDR3 nucleotides are TGTGCCAGCAGCCCCGGTTGGGACACACGCTCCTACAATGAGCAGTTCTTC.

This clonotype was detected only a few times. An end of the junction does not agree with germline; a read error may underlie this. The V call is TRBV7-7, the J call TRBJ2-1, with 8 bases fitting TRBD1. CDR3 length equals 14 residues. Per the germline V gene, CDR1 is SSHAT and CDR2 is FNYEAQ (reference sequence). The CDR3 DNA follows: TGTGCTAGCAGCGACAAGACAGGGGTCAATGAGCAGTTCTTC. Its translation: CASSDKTGVNEQFF. Using reference TRBV7-7 and TRBJ2-1 for the parts outside the CDR3, the full variable domain is GAGVSQSPRYKVTKRGQDVTLRCDPISSHATLYWYQQALGQGPEFLTYFNYEAQPDKSGLPSDRFSAERPEGSISTLTIQRTEQRDSAMYRCASSDKTGVNEQFFGPGTRLTVL.

The chain is built from TRBV29-1 and TRBJ2-7; weak D call: TRBD2 (6 bases). The CDR3 is 14 amino acids. The germline V gene has CDR1 SQVTM and CDR2 ANQGSEA. Between the trimmed V and J ends, which lost 4 bases and 1 base, there was a span of 14 bases. CDR3: CSVAGGGSSYEQYF. The CDR3 coding sequence is TGCAGCGTTGCCGGTGGAGGGTCATCCTACGAGCAGTACTTC.

The chain uses TRBV20-1 and TRBJ2-7, with 9 bases matching TRBD1. Germline CDR1 DFQATT, CDR2 SNEGSKA (reference sequence). The V and J ends lost 6 bases and 5 bases, in that order; junction bases with no gene match: 11. This CDR3 is 14 amino acids long. CDR3 amino acids: CSAHGGQGSHEQYF. The CDR3 coding sequence is TGCAGTGCCCATGGGGGACAGGGATCCCACGAGCAGTACTTC.

The chain couples TRBV7-8 to TRBJ2-5; D is uncertain. The CDR3 has 15 amino acids. Germline values: CDR1 SGHVS, CDR2 FQNEAQ. V was shortened by 1 base and J by 5 bases, with 14 bases between the two germline ends. The CDR3 coding sequence is TGTGCCAGCAGCTTAGATGTTGCGCTAGGGGAGACCCAGTACTTC. This gives the protein CASSLDVALGETQYF.

The chain links TRBV20-1 to TRBJ2-5, with a possible D match to TRBD1 (5 bases). V dropped 3 bases and J dropped 10 bases, with 15 bases sitting between them. The CDR3 spans 12 residues. Germline V CDR1 and CDR2: DFQATT, SNEGSKA (reference sequence). The CDR3 nucleotides are TGCAGTGCTAGGCGTGGCGAAGGGGTCCAGTACTTC. Translated: CSARRGEGVQYF.

This clonotype came up a few times. V is TRBV7-9 and J is TRBJ2-7; weak D call: TRBD2 (5 bases). This CDR3 comprises 14 residues. Germline values: CDR1 SEHNR, CDR2 FQNEAQ (reference sequence). V shed 1 base and J shed 6 bases, with 13 bases lying between them. The CDR3 sequence is CASSLVTGLGEQYF. CDR3 DNA sequence: TGTGCCAGCAGCTTAGTCACGGGATTGGGCGAGCAGTACTTC.

This clonotype was seen a few times. This chain links TRBV5-1 with TRBJ2-5; TRBD2 matches at 13 bases. There are 17 residues in the CDR3. Looked up from germline, CDR1 is SGHRS and CDR2 is YFSETQ. After removal of 4 bases from V and 6 bases from J, the junction contained 12 bases not matched to a gene. The CDR3 DNA reads as TGCGCCAGCAGCCATACTAGCGGGAGGGCCGTGGTGAAGACCCAGTACTTC. Amino acid sequence: CASSHTSGRAVVKTQYF.

The rearrangement links TRBV10-3 to TRBJ2-7, with 7 bases fitting TRBD1. CDR3 size: 15 residues. V dropped 3 bases and J dropped 4; count of bases not matched to a gene: 9. Germline CDR1 ENHRY, CDR2 SYGVKD. CDR3 nucleotides: TGTGCCATCAGTGATGGGGACAGAATAAAATACGAGCAGTACTTC. It codes for CAISDGDRIKYEQYF.

The chain recombines TRBV7-2 with TRBJ2-2; possibly TRBD2 for D (6 bases). Germline values: CDR1 SGHTA, CDR2 FQGNSA. V lost 6 bases and J lost 11, with 10 bases in between. This CDR3 spans 11 amino acids. The CDR3 coding sequence is TGTGCCAGCAGTCGGGACTCAGAGCTGTTTTTT. Protein sequence: CASSRDSELFF.

This chain joins TRBV29-1 and TRBJ2-7, with 12 bases identical to TRBD2. Germline values: CDR1 SQVTM, CDR2 ANQGSEA. Trimming took 3 bases from V and 2 from J; bases not matched to a gene: 2. The CDR3 consists of 14 residues. The CDR3 loop is CSVDLAGGPYEQYF. CDR3 coding DNA: TGCAGCGTTGATCTAGCGGGGGGGCCCTACGAGCAGTACTTC.

The sample holds a few counts of this clonotype. V is TRBV10-2 and J is TRBJ1-2; D gene uncertain. Looked up from germline, CDR1 is WSHSY and CDR2 is SAAADI. The V gene lost 3 bases and the J gene lost 7 bases, with 9 bases spanning the gap. This CDR3 has 12 amino acids. CDR3 sequence reads: CASSDFKGGYTF. The CDR3 DNA is TGCGCCAGCAGTGATTTTAAGGGTGGCTACACCTTC.